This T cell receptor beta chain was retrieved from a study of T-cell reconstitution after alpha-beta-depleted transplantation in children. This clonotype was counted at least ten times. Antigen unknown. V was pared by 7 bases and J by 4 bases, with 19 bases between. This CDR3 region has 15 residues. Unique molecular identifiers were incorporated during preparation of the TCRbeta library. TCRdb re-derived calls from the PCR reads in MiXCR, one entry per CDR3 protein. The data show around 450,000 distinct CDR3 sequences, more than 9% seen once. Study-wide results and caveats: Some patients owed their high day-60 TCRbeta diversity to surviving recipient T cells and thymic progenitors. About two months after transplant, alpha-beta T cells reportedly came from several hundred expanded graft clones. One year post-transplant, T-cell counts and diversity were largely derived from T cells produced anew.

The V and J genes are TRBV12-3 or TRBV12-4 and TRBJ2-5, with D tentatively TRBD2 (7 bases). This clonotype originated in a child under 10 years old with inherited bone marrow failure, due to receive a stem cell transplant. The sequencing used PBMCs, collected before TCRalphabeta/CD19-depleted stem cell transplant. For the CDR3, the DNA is TGTGCCAGCAATCAGGGGCTAGCGGTACGAGAGACCCAGTACTTC. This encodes CASNQGLAVRETQYF.